These 32 T cell receptor beta chains were sequenced from one sample in a study of T cells expressing NK-cell markers. TCRdb re-called the 5' RACE reads and shows each CDR3 protein once, DNA omitted. The table counts approximately 440,000 distinct CDR3 sequences; roughly 1.4% lies in the top ten. Sequences were obtained from blood T cells: a sorted CD56 or NKG2C T cell subset, CD4+ or CD8+ T cells, or bulk PBMC T cells (not recorded which). The receptors were sampled from a woman aged 45-60 years in good health.

The rearrangement joins TRBV20-1 to TRBJ2-2; TCRdb indicates TRBD2, and absent DNA this call remains unverified. Germline CDR1 and CDR2: DFQATT and SNEGSKA (reference sequence). The CDR3 sequence is 14 residues long. This CDR3 is CSALFPGLAGVVFF.

The genes are TRBV9 and TRBJ2-2; TCRdb selects TRBD1, and the lack of DNA leaves this call unchecked. Germline CDR1 is SGDLS and CDR2 is YYNGEE. CDR3 length equals 14 residues. CDR3 amino acids: CASSVTDIPGELFF.

The gene calls are TRBV4-1 and TRBJ1-2. The CDR3 runs 15 residues. CDR1 MGHRA and CDR2 YSYEKL come from the germline V gene. CDR3 sequence reads: CASRPSPSGHYGYTF.

The chain uses TRBV5-6 and TRBJ1-2; TCRdb names TRBD1, which stays unverified in the absence of DNA. The CDR3 has 12 residues. Germline lookup yields CDR1 SGHDT and CDR2 YYEEEE. The CDR3: CASSLTGQGYTF.

J is TRBJ2-1 and V is TRBV7-2; without DNA, the TCRdb call of TRBD2 cannot be checked. CDR3 length: 16 residues. The germline CDR1 and CDR2 sequences are SGHTA and FQGNSA. The CDR3 protein is CASSPGLARARNEQFF.

V is TRBV7-3 and J is TRBJ1-5; the TCRdb D gene call, TRBD1, has no DNA to confirm it. Per germline, CDR1 SGHTA and CDR2 FQGTGA. This CDR3 comprises 14 residues. CDR3 protein: CASSRSGGNQPQHF. Full variable domain (rest looked up from reference TRBV7-3 and TRBJ1-5): GAGVSQTPSNKVTEKGKYVELRCDPISGHTALYWYRQSLGQGPEFLIYFQGTGAADDSGLPNDRFFAVRPEGSVSTLKIQRTERGDSAVYLCASSRSGGNQPQHFGDGTRLSIL.

The chain is built from TRBV18 and TRBJ1-1. Germline lookup yields CDR1 KGHSH and CDR2 LQKENI. The CDR3 is made up of 13 amino acids. CDR3 region: CASFRDRNTEAFF.

V gene TRBV5-4 combines with J gene TRBJ1-1; TCRdb proposes TRBD1, but this gene call is untestable without DNA. This CDR3 is built from 15 residues. Germline CDR1 and CDR2: SGHNT and YYREEE (reference sequence). The CDR3 sequence is CASSLEGQFGTEAFF.

V and J are TRBV7-2 and TRBJ1-2; TCRdb's D call, TRBD1, is unchecked because there is no DNA. This CDR3 has 14 amino acids. In germline, CDR1 is SGHTA, CDR2 FQGNSA. The CDR3: CASSLAWGRYGYTF.

V is TRBV5-1 and J is TRBJ1-1. The length of the CDR3 is 15 residues. CDR1 is SGHRS, CDR2 YFSETQ, per germline. The CDR3 here is CASSLGSWQATEAFF.

This chain links TRBV11-2 with TRBJ2-3; lacking DNA, the TRBD1 call made by TCRdb goes unchecked. Germline values: CDR1 SGHAT, CDR2 FQNNGV. The CDR3 runs 13 residues. The CDR3 loop reads CASSFQETGFRYF.

This rearrangement joins TRBV20-1 to TRBJ1-1; the D call of TRBD1 rests on TCRdb alone, since no DNA is present to check it. Germline V gene sequence: CDR1 DFQATT, CDR2 SNEGSKA (reference sequence). The CDR3 loop spans 15 amino acids. The chain's CDR3 is CSARRQPVGGTEAFF.

The chain links TRBV7-2 to TRBJ2-3; as DNA is missing, the TRBD2 call by TCRdb cannot be tested. There are 14 residues in the CDR3. Germline V gene lookup returns CDR1 SGHTA and CDR2 FQGNSA. CDR3 sequence reads: CASSRLAPTDTQYF.

The CDR3 protein is CASSEAPAGELFF. The chain links TRBV2 to TRBJ2-2. The CDR3 extends over 13 amino acids. Per the germline V gene, CDR1 is SNHLY and CDR2 is FYNNEI.

The gene calls are TRBV28 and TRBJ2-4; absent DNA, TCRdb's TRBD1 call cannot be checked. The CDR3 spans 14 residues. Germline CDR1 is MDHEN and CDR2 is SYDVKM. CDR3 region: CASSSPGASDIQYF.

The chain joins TRBV3-1 to TRBJ2-1; TCRdb's D call of TRBD2 is untestable without DNA. CDR3 length: 15 amino acids. Germline CDR1 is LGHDT and CDR2 is YNNKEL (reference sequence). CDR3 sequence reads: CASSQGLAVVSEQFF.

The V gene is TRBV19, the J gene TRBJ2-3; without DNA, the TCRdb call of TRBD2 cannot be checked. CDR1 is LNHDA, CDR2 SQIVND, per germline (reference sequence). This CDR3 is built from 14 residues. The CDR3 is CASKGRTWGDTQYF.

This rearrangement joins TRBV5-5 to TRBJ2-1; TCRdb picks TRBD1, but there is no DNA to check that call. There are 14 residues in the CDR3. Germline-derived CDR1 and CDR2 are SGHKS and YYEKEE (reference sequence). The CDR3 region is CASSFGTVHNEQFF.

The V and J genes are TRBV6-2 or TRBV6-3 and TRBJ1-5; the D gene TCRdb calls, TRBD1, cannot be checked with no DNA. Germline V gives CDR1 MNHEY, CDR2 SVGEGT. The CDR3 covers 14 residues. The CDR3 protein is CASRFPGSNQPQHF.

V usage is TRBV3-1 and J usage is TRBJ2-5. The CDR3 is 16 amino acids. Germline V gene data show CDR1 as LGHDT and CDR2 as YNNKEL (reference sequence). The CDR3 loop is CASSQFRTGWLVTQYF.

This CDR3 reads CASSSRLAGDTDTQYF. The chain joins TRBV12-3 or TRBV12-4 to TRBJ2-3; with no DNA, the TCRdb D assignment of TRBD2 cannot be verified. There are 16 residues in the CDR3.

The chain uses TRBV5-1 and TRBJ1-2. Germline V gene lookup returns CDR1 SGHRS and CDR2 YFSETQ. The CDR3 extends over 15 amino acids. The CDR3 protein is CASSPDGESNYGYTF.

The chain joins TRBV7-8 to TRBJ2-2; with no DNA, the TCRdb D assignment of TRBD2 cannot be verified. The CDR3 runs 15 residues. Germline-derived CDR1 and CDR2 are SGHVS and FQNEAQ. This CDR3 reads CASSPLDGPPGELFF.

The chain uses TRBV6-1 and TRBJ2-3. This CDR3 has 12 amino acids. CDR1 and CDR2 from the germline V gene are MNHNS and SASEGT. The CDR3 sequence is CASSEILNTQYF.

The J gene is TRBJ2-2, the V gene TRBV11-2; TCRdb's D call of TRBD1 is untestable without DNA. Germline V CDR1 and CDR2: SGHAT, FQNNGV. The CDR3 has 14 amino acids. The CDR3 sequence: CASSGAAQGGELFF.

The genes are TRBV7-8 and TRBJ2-2. CDR3 size: 14 residues. Germline V lookup: CDR1 SGHVS, CDR2 FQNEAQ. CDR3 sequence reads: CASSLERYTGELFF.

The CDR3 sequence: CASSQVTGAGETQYF. This chain connects TRBV3-1 to TRBJ2-5; TCRdb indicates TRBD1, and absent DNA this call remains unverified. Germline CDR1 reads LGHDT; CDR2 reads YNNKEL (reference sequence). CDR3 length: 15 residues.

This chain joins TRBV7-9 and TRBJ2-1; the TCRdb D gene call, TRBD2, has no DNA to confirm it. From germline, CDR1 is SEHNR and CDR2 FQNEAQ (reference sequence). This CDR3 is 17 amino acids long. The CDR3: CASSPTSGSVGFYEQFF.

The chain couples TRBV5-1 to TRBJ2-3; the D call from TCRdb, TRBD2, cannot be confirmed without DNA. This CDR3 has 15 amino acids. CDR1 and CDR2 (germline): SGHRS, YFSETQ. CDR3 in amino acids: CASSLGLQGADTQYF.

V gene TRBV7-2 combines with J gene TRBJ1-2; the TRBD1 assignment by TCRdb is unverifiable without DNA. Germline CDR1 and CDR2: SGHTA and FQGNSA. The CDR3 consists of 14 residues. The CDR3 here is CASSPPGVVYGYTF.

This chain connects TRBV12-3 or TRBV12-4 to TRBJ1-5. CDR3 size: 14 residues. CDR3 residues: CASSFWGSNQPQHF.

This chain links TRBV7-8 with TRBJ2-1; TCRdb's assignment of TRBD1 cannot be checked, as there is no DNA. This CDR3 has 13 residues. Germline V gene data show CDR1 as SGHVS and CDR2 as FQNEAQ. CDR3 in amino acids: CASSLGHPGEQFF.